The source of this T cell receptor (beta chain) is a study of shared clonotypes between healthy human individuals. The overall study: Samples came from two female and a few male donors aged 18 to 49. Researchers assigned three CD4 naive, three CD4 memory, two CD8 naive and one CD8 memory plate to each donor.

Trimming removed 5 bases from V and 3 bases from J, with 10 bases in between. This CDR3 region has 13 residues. CDR1 and CDR2 (germline): SGHNT, YENEEA. In the study's own analysis: Filtering differed because ImmunoSEQ produced junction-only sequences that carried no quality scores. Assay: immunoSEQ multiplex PCR; the TCRdb copy retains only in-frame clones and omits some. V, J and clone size were drawn from that table, and D and trimming were deduced from the DNA. Here the sample spans 650,000 to 800,000 clones, 72% being singletons. Adult Caucasians living in Nashville, Tennessee made up all of the donors.

The chain carries TRBV11-3 and TRBJ1-1; tentatively, D is TRBD1 (5 bases). The sample was memory CD4+ T cells sorted from blood. Specified subset: CD45RA-negative fraction. This sequence originates from a woman aged 30 to 39 in good health. The CDR3 DNA sequence: TGTGCCAGCAGCCTCACGACAGACACTGAAGCTTTCTTT. As protein: CASSLTTDTEAFF.